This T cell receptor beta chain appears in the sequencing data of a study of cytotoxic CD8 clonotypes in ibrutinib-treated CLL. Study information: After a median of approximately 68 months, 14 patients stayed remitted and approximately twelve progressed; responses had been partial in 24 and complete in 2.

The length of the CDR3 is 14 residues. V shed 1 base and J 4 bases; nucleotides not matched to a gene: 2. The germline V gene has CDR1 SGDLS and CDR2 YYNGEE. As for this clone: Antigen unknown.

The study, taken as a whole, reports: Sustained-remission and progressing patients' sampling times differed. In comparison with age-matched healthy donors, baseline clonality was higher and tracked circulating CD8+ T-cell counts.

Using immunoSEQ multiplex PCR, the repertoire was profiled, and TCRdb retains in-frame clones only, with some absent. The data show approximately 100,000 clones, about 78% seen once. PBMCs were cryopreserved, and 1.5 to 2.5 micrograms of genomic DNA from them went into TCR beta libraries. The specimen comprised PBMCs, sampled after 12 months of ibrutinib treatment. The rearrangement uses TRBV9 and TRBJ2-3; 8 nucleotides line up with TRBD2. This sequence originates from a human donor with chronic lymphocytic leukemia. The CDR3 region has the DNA TGTGCCAGCAGCGTATCGGGGGGGTCAGATACGCAGTATTTT. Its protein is CASSVSGGSDTQYF.